This T cell receptor beta chain was sequenced for a study of technical replicates of blood from several donors. The germline gives CDR1 SEHNR, CDR2 FQNEAQ (reference sequence). The CDR3 sequence is 14 residues long. Losses at the gene ends were 4 bases for V and 7 bases for J; bases not matched to a gene: 4. Sequenced by immunoSEQ multiplex PCR; TCRdb stores in-frame clones only, minus some. The table includes about 60,000 clones, approximately 83% detected once. This sequence was found in a human donor in good health. Some clones in this sample may be carry-over from other donors' samples. Sequencing was carried out using PBMCs. The chain uses TRBV7-9 and TRBJ1-4; TRBD1 aligns across 9 bases. The CDR3 nucleotides are TGTGCCAGCAGCTCCGGACAGGGGAGTGAAAAACTGTTTTTT. This sequence encodes CASSSGQGSEKLFF.